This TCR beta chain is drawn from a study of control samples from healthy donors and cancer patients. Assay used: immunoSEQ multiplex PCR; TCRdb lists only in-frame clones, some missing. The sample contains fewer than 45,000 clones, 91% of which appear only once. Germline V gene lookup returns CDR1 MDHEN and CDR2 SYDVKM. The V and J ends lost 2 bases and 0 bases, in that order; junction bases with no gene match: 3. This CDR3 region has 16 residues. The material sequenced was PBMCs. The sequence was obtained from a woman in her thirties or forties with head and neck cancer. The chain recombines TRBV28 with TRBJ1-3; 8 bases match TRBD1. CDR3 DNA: TGTGCCAGCAGTTTACGGACAGGGTTCTCTGGAAACACCATATATTTT. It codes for CASSLRTGFSGNTIYF.